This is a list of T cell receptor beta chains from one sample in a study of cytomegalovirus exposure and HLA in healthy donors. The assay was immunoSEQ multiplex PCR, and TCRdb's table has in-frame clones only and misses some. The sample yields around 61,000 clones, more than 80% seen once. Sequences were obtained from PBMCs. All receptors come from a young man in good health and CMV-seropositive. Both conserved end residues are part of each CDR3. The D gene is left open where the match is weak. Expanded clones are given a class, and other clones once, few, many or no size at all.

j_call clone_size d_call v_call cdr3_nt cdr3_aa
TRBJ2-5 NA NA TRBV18 TGTGCCAGCTCACCAGTCCGGACTACCTCGGAGCAGTACTTC CASSPVRTTSEQYF
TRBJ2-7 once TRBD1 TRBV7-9 TGTGCCAGCAGCTTAGCCGACAGGGCGTACGAGCAGTACTTC CASSLADRAYEQYF
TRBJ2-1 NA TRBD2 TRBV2 TGTGCCAGCAGCATCGGGACTAGCGGTTACAATGAGCAGTTCTTC CASSIGTSGYNEQFF
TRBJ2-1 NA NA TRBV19 TGTGCCAGTACCATCCAGGGGGGACCCTACAATGAGCAGTTCTTC CASTIQGGPYNEQFF
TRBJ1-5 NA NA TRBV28 TGTGCCAGCAGTTCACACGGACAGAACCAGCCCCAGCATTTT CASSSHGQNQPQHF
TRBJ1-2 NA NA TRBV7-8 TGTGCCAGCAGCTTAGACAGGGCTGGTGGCTACACCTTC CASSLDRAGGYTF
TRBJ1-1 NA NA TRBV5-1 TGCGCCAGCAGCTTGGCGGGAGTCAGGACTGAAGCTTTCTTT CASSLAGVRTEAFF
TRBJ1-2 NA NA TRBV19 TGTGCCAGTAGTAGGGAGATTAACTATGGCTACACCTTC CASSREINYGYTF
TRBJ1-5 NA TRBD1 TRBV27 TGTGCCAGCAGTTTATGGGGCCCCCTGGACAGGCATAGCAATCAGCCCCAGCATTTT CASSLWGPLDRHSNQPQHF
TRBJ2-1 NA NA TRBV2 TGTGCCAGCAGATTAGGCAGGGCCTACCAAGGGAATGAGCAGTTCTTC CASRLGRAYQGNEQFF
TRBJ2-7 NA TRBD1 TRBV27 TGTGCCAGCATCGACCGGGACAGGGGGCTTTACGAGCAGTACTTC CASIDRDRGLYEQYF
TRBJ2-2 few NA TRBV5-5 TGTGCCAGCAGCTTGTGGGGGCCGAACACCGGGGAGCTGTTTTTT CASSLWGPNTGELFF
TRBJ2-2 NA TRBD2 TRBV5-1 TGCGCCAGCAGCTACCCCGGGACTAGCGGGAGCCGGCGGGGCGGGGAGCTGTTTTTT CASSYPGTSGSRRGGELFF
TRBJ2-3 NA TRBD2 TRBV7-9 TGTGCCAGCAGCCCAGGAGCGGGAGGAAGGGATACGCAGTATTTT CASSPGAGGRDTQYF
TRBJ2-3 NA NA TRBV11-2 TGTGCCAGCAGTAGCGACACAGATACGCAGTATTTT CASSSDTDTQYF
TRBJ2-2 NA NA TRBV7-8 TGTGCCAGCAGCTTCGGGACATCTGCGAACACCGGGGAGCTGTTTTTT CASSFGTSANTGELFF
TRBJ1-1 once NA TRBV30 TGTGCCTGGATCTGGAGGGGAGGACTGAACACTGAAGCTTTCTTT CAWIWRGGLNTEAFF
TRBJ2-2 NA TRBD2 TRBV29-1 TGCAGCGTTGGGAGAACTAGCGCGAACACCGGGGAGCTGTTTTTT CSVGRTSANTGELFF
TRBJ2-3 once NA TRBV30 TGTGCCTGGGCTGCGTGGGGGGACACAGATACGCAGTATTTT CAWAAWGDTDTQYF
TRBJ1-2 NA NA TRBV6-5 TGTGCCAGCAGCCCCGGGTCGTTCATCTATGGCTACACCTTC CASSPGSFIYGYTF
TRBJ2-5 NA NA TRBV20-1 TGCAGTGCTATTACCAGGGAGACCCAGTACTTC CSAITRETQYF
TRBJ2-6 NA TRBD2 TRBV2 TGTGCCAGCAGTGATTTTCGGGGGGTCGTTGGGGCCAACGTCCTGACTTTC CASSDFRGVVGANVLTF
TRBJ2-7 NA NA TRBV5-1 TGCGCCAGCAGCTCCCAGCCCGCGTCGGGGGAGCAGTACTTC CASSSQPASGEQYF
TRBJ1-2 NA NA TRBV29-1 TGCAGCGTTGAAGAGGGAGGCATAGGCTACACCTTC CSVEEGGIGYTF
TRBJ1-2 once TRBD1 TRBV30 TGTGCCTGGAGTCGACAGGGAGGATCCTATGGCTACACCTTC CAWSRQGGSYGYTF
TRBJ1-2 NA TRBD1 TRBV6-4 TGTGCCAGCAGTGAATCAGGACAGGCCGCCGGGTATGGCTACACCTTC CASSESGQAAGYGYTF
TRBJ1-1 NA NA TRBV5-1 TGCGCCAGCAGCTTCAGGGAGGCAACTGAAGCTTTCTTT CASSFREATEAFF
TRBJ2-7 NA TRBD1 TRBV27 TGTGCCAGCAGTTTACTAGGACAGGGGACGTACGAGCAGTACTTC CASSLLGQGTYEQYF
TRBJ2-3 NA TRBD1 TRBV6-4 TGTGCCAGCAGTGACGGGACAGGGGCAGATACGCAGTATTTT CASSDGTGADTQYF
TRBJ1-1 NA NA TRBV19 TGTGCCAGTAGTATAGCGGGAGGGTGGTCCGTTTCGGGGAACACTGAAGCTTTCTTT CASSIAGGWSVSGNTEAFF
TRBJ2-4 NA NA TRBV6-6 TGTGCCAGCAGTTACTCGAGCCTAGCCAAAAACATTCAGTACTTC CASSYSSLAKNIQYF
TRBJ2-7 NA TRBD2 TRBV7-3 TGTGCCAGCAGCTTAACCGGGAGGAGTCGCGAGCAGTACTTC CASSLTGRSREQYF
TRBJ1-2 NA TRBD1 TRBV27 TGTGCCAGCAGTTTAGAAGGGACAGGGGGCAGGGGCTACACCTTC CASSLEGTGGRGYTF
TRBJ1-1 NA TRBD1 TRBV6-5 TGTGCCAGCAGTTACACTTCAGGGGGGAACACTGAAGCTTTCTTT CASSYTSGGNTEAFF
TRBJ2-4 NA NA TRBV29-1 TGCAGCGTTGAAGATCCCCCAGGGAAGTACTTC CSVEDPPGKYF
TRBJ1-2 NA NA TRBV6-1 TGTGCCAGCAGTGAAATCTTGTATGGCTACACCTTC CASSEILYGYTF
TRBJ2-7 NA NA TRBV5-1 TGCGCCAGCAGCTTGGGAGCGACAGTGTACGAGCAGTACTTC CASSLGATVYEQYF
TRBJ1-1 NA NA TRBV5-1 TGCGCCAGCAGCTTACGACAGGAGGTAGGATCTGAAGCTTTCTTT CASSLRQEVGSEAFF
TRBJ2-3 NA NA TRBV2 TGTGCCAGCAGCGGACGGACTAGCACAGATACGCAGTATTTT CASSGRTSTDTQYF
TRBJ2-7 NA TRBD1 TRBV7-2 TGTGCCAGCAGCTTATGGGACAGGGACGACGAGCAGTACTTC CASSLWDRDDEQYF
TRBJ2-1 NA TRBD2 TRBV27 TGTGCCAGCAGTTTCACTTGGATAGCGGGAGGGCCGAACAATGAGCAGTTCTTC CASSFTWIAGGPNNEQFF
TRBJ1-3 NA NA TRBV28 TGTGCCAGTAGCCCGGGTGGAGGTTTCTCGGGGGGCACCATATATTTT CASSPGGGFSGGTIYF
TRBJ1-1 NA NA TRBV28 TGTGCCAGCACACGGGGGGGTATACGTGAAGCTTTCTTT CASTRGGIREAFF
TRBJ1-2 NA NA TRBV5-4 TGTGCCAGCAGCTTTCCAGGGTCCTATGGCTACACCTTC CASSFPGSYGYTF
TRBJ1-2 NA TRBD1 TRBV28 TGTGCCAGCAGTCCTGGGACAGGGCCTCTCTATGGCTACACCTTC CASSPGTGPLYGYTF
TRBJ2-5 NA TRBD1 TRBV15 TGTGCCACCAGCAGAGCGAGGACAGGGGTCCAAGAGACCCAGTACTTC CATSRARTGVQETQYF
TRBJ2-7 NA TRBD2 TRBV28 TGTGCCAGCAGTTTCCGGGCGGGAGTTTGGGAGCAGTACTTC CASSFRAGVWEQYF
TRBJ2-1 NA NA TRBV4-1 TGCGCCAGCACCCAACTCGCGAGCTCCTACAATGAGCAGTTCTTC CASTQLASSYNEQFF
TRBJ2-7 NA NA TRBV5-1 TGCGCCAGCCAGCTTCCCGGGACTCGCTACGAGCAGTACTTC CASQLPGTRYEQYF
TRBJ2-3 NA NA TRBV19 TGTGCCAGTAGGCCCAGGGGGCGGGAGACAGATACGCAGTATTTT CASRPRGRETDTQYF
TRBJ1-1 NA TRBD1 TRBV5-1 TGCGCCAGCAGCAAAAATGGCGGGACAGGGGGCCTGAACACTGAAGCTTTCTTT CASSKNGGTGGLNTEAFF
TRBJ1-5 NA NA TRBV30 TGTGCCTGGGGATTGGGAGGTAATCAGCCCCAGCATTTT CAWGLGGNQPQHF
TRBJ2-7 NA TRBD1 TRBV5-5 TGTGCCAGCAGCTCCCGGGACAGCTCCTACGAGCAGTACTTC CASSSRDSSYEQYF
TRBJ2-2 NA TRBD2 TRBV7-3 TGTGCCAGCAGCTTAACCCGGAGCGGGAGGTCCCCCGGGGAGCTGTTTTTT CASSLTRSGRSPGELFF
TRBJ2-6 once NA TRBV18 TGTGCCAGCTCAAACTACTCTGGGGCCAACGTCCTGACTTTC CASSNYSGANVLTF
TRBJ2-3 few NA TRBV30 TGTGCCTGGAGCTCAAGGGGGGGCCCAGATACGCAGTATTTT CAWSSRGGPDTQYF
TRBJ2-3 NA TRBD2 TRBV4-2 TGTGCCAGCAGCGCCGGTGGACTAGCGGGCACAGATACGCAGTATTTT CASSAGGLAGTDTQYF
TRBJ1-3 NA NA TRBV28 TGTGCCAGCCGCTGGGCAGACTCTGGAAACACCATATATTTT CASRWADSGNTIYF
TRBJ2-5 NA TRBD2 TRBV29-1 TGCAGCGTTGAAGTGTTGCGGGAGGTGGGGGAGACCCAGTACTTC CSVEVLREVGETQYF